The 31 T cell receptor beta chains below come from one sample, sequenced in a study of shared clonotypes between healthy human individuals. Sequenced by immunoSEQ multiplex PCR; TCRdb stores in-frame clones only, minus some. The sample consists of some 240,000 clones, 60% to 80% of them appearing once. The specimen sequenced was memory CD4+ T cells sorted from blood. Subset: CD45RA-negative fraction. The origin of the receptors is a man aged 25-45 years in good health.

CDR3 nucleotides: TGTGCCAGCAGTTTAGGTCGGACAGGCTATGGCTACACCTTC. It codes for CASSLGRTGYGYTF. The gene calls are TRBV28 and TRBJ1-2; TRBD1 matches at 7 bases. The ends lost 2 bases at V and 4 bases at J; junction bases unmatched: 4. Germline loops: CDR1 MDHEN, CDR2 SYDVKM. CDR3 length equals 14 residues.

J is TRBJ2-1 and V is TRBV11-2; 16 bases map to TRBD2. V shed 5 bases, J shed 3 bases, and the junction held 10 bases outside the gene matches. Germline V gene lookup returns CDR1 SGHAT and CDR2 FQNNGV. The CDR3 covers 19 residues. Here the CDR3 DNA reads TGTGCCAGCAGCAGGGCCGGGACTAGCGGGAGGGCCCGCTACAATGAGCAGTTCTTC. Protein product: CASSRAGTSGRARYNEQFF.

This chain connects TRBV18 to TRBJ1-3; D not resolved. V shed 2 bases and J shed 0 bases, with 11 bases lying between them. The CDR3 consists of 16 residues. Germline loops: CDR1 KGHSH, CDR2 LQKENI. As DNA, the CDR3 is TGTGCCAGCTCACCAGTTATCACAGACTCTGGAAACACCATATATTTT. Its translation: CASSPVITDSGNTIYF. The whole variable domain, filled in from reference TRBV18 and TRBJ1-3, reads NAGVMQNPRHLVRRRGQEARLRCSPMKGHSHVYWYRQLPEEGLKFMVYLQKENIIDESGMPKERFSAEFPKEGPSILRIQQVVRGDSAAYFCASSPVITDSGNTIYFGEGSWLTVV.

The chain uses TRBV5-1 and TRBJ2-1, with TRBD2 matching 7 bases. This CDR3 spans 15 amino acids. The V and J ends lost 0 bases and 2 bases, in that order; junction bases with no gene match: 2. Germline loops: CDR1 SGHRS, CDR2 YFSETQ. The CDR3 protein is CASSLGLAPYNEQFF. The CDR3, as DNA: TGCGCCAGCAGCTTGGGACTAGCCCCCTACAATGAGCAGTTCTTC.

This chain joins TRBV5-1 and TRBJ2-1; maybe TRBD1 (6 bases). The CDR3 has 14 amino acids. V lost 6 bases to trimming and J lost 2 bases, with 12 bases between them. Germline-derived CDR1 and CDR2 are SGHRS and YFSETQ. CDR3 sequence (DNA): TGCGCCAGCAACCCCACAGGGACCTACAATGAGCAGTTCTTC. Protein: CASNPTGTYNEQFF.

This clone was seen a handful of times. V is TRBV6-6 and J is TRBJ1-4, with D maybe TRBD1 (5 bases). The CDR3 consists of 14 residues. V dropped 4 bases and J dropped 4 bases, with 10 bases sitting between them. Germline V gives CDR1 MNHNY, CDR2 SVGAGI (reference sequence). The CDR3 spells CASSWAQGNEKLFF. CDR3 sequence (DNA): TGTGCCAGCAGTTGGGCCCAGGGTAATGAAAAACTGTTTTTT.

The chain uses TRBV7-2 and TRBJ2-1, with D tentatively TRBD2 (5 bases). The V and J ends lost 6 bases and 8 bases respectively, with 14 bases between them. CDR1 SGHTA and CDR2 FQGNSA come from the germline V gene. CDR3 length equals 13 residues. This chain's CDR3 is CASRGLAYYEQFF. In DNA, the CDR3 is TGTGCCAGCAGAGGGCTAGCATACTATGAGCAGTTCTTC.

The chain employs TRBV7-9 and TRBJ2-3; 7 bases align to TRBD2. The CDR3 is 15 residues long. The germline V gene encodes CDR1 SEHNR and CDR2 FQNEAQ (reference sequence). V lost 3 bases and J lost 6; bases outside the gene matches: 9. CDR3 coding DNA: TGTGCCAGCAGCTTGGCGGGAGTGGGTTTCGATACGCAGTATTTT. It yields the protein CASSLAGVGFDTQYF. Full variable domain (remainder filled in from reference TRBV7-9 and TRBJ2-3): DTGVSQNPRHKITKRGQNVTFRCDPISEHNRLYWYRQTLGQGPEFLTYFQNEAQLEKSRLLSDRFSAERPKGSFSTLEIQRTEQGDSAMYLCASSLAGVGFDTQYFGPGTRLTVL.

This clone has only a few counts. This sequence joins TRBV27 and TRBJ2-7, with TRBD1 as a possible D gene (5 bases). Trimming pared 5 bases from V and 0 bases from J, leaving 14 bases between. The CDR3 runs to 15 residues. Per the germline V gene, CDR1 is MNHEY and CDR2 is SMNVEV (reference sequence). For the CDR3, the DNA is TGTGCCAGCAGTCTAAGCAGGGATATCTCCTACGAGCAGTACTTC. Encoded protein: CASSLSRDISYEQYF.

The rearrangement uses TRBV9 and TRBJ2-1, with a weak D call TRBD1 (7 bases). Trimming pared 0 bases from V and 2 bases from J, leaving 15 bases between. Germline lookup yields CDR1 SGDLS and CDR2 YYNGEE. CDR3 length equals 17 residues. CDR3 sequence reads: CASSVDGRGTAYNEQFF. The CDR3, as DNA: TGTGCCAGCAGCGTAGACGGGCGCGGGACAGCCTACAATGAGCAGTTCTTC.

A few counts support this clone. V and J are TRBV29-1 and TRBJ2-1; 10 bases match TRBD2. In germline, CDR1 is SQVTM, CDR2 ANQGSEA. This CDR3 has 15 residues. V lost 7 bases, J lost 8 bases, and 14 bases stayed unmatched. The CDR3 is CSALGVAGGGDEQFF. For the CDR3, the DNA is TGCAGCGCCCTCGGAGTAGCGGGAGGCGGCGATGAGCAGTTCTTC.

The V and J genes are TRBV6-1 and TRBJ1-5; no reliable D call. Germline V lookup: CDR1 MNHNS, CDR2 SASEGT. The CDR3 consists of 13 residues. V was clipped by 8 bases and J by 1 base, with 9 bases between them. The CDR3 is CASYTGSNQPQHF. CDR3 DNA: TGTGCCAGCTATACTGGAAGCAATCAGCCCCAGCATTTT.

This clone occurred a few times. V is TRBV28 and J is TRBJ2-3, with 12 bases identical to TRBD2. The CDR3 length is 19 residues. Per the germline V gene, CDR1 is MDHEN and CDR2 is SYDVKM. Germline trimming cut 8 bases from V and 2 bases from J; bases unmatched to any gene: 17. DNA for the CDR3: TGTGCCAGCGTAGCCGGACTAGCGGGATACTATGAAAACACAGATACGCAGTATTTT. This encodes CASVAGLAGYYENTDTQYF.

The J gene is TRBJ2-5, the V gene TRBV18; TRBD1 matches at 7 bases. The CDR3 is made up of 13 amino acids. CDR1 and CDR2 from the germline V gene are KGHSH and LQKENI. Trimming took 5 bases from V and 5 from J; bases not matched to a gene: 5. The CDR3 region is CASSSGQVETQYF. The CDR3 DNA is TGTGCCAGCTCATCAGGACAGGTTGAGACCCAGTACTTC.

The J gene is TRBJ2-4, the V gene TRBV5-4; 14 bases are shared with TRBD2. CDR3 length: 18 amino acids. V was clipped by 4 bases and J by 6 bases; unmatched bases: 12. CDR1 and CDR2 from the germline V gene are SGHNT and YYREEE (reference sequence). This CDR3 reads CASSPGTSGSFRPNIQYF. CDR3 bases: TGTGCCAGCAGCCCGGGGACTAGCGGGAGTTTTAGGCCAAACATTCAGTACTTC.

The V gene is TRBV7-9, the J gene TRBJ1-2; 11 nucleotides match TRBD1. The germline V gene encodes CDR1 SEHNR and CDR2 FQNEAQ (reference sequence). The CDR3 spans 14 residues. The ends lost 5 bases at V and 7 bases at J; junction bases unmatched: 6. CDR3 coding DNA: TGTGCCAGCAGCGGAGGGACAGGGGGACGTGGCTACACCTTC. Translated: CASSGGTGGRGYTF.

V gene TRBV29-1 combines with J gene TRBJ2-2, with D unclear. Germline V CDR1 and CDR2: SQVTM, ANQGSEA. CDR3 length: 14 residues. V gave up 6 bases and J gave up 4 bases, with 15 bases separating them. The CDR3 bases are TGCAGCGTCCTGGCTGACTTACTCACCGGGGAGCTGTTTTTT. It specifies CSVLADLLTGELFF.

The chain employs TRBV9 and TRBJ2-1; no definite D call. This CDR3 has 12 residues. Trimming stripped 3 bases from V and 8 bases from J, with 9 bases between. Germline CDR1 SGDLS, CDR2 YYNGEE. CDR3 amino acids: CASSDSSDEQFF. The CDR3 DNA reads as TGTGCCAGCAGCGATTCGAGTGATGAGCAGTTCTTC.

The CDR3: CASSLRQATDTQYF. CDR3 nucleotides: TGCGCCAGCAGCTTAAGGCAGGCCACAGATACGCAGTATTTT. The chain combines TRBV5-1 with TRBJ2-3; D call uncertain. Looked up from germline, CDR1 is SGHRS and CDR2 is YFSETQ. CDR3 length: 14 residues. Trimming cost V 2 bases and J 2 bases, with 9 bases left between them.

The genes are TRBV30 and TRBJ1-5; D ambiguous. The length of the CDR3 is 13 residues. Trimming shortened V by 5 bases and J by 5 bases, and 13 bases separated the two germline ends. Germline lookup yields CDR1 GTSNPN and CDR2 SVGIG (reference sequence). CDR3 protein: CAWGRALDQPQHF. The CDR3 DNA reads as TGTGCCTGGGGTAGGGCATTGGATCAGCCCCAGCATTTT.

The chain employs TRBV7-8 and TRBJ2-2; a possible D gene is TRBD2 (6 bases). The V end was cut by 0 bases, the J end by 5 bases, with 16 bases between. Germline V lookup: CDR1 SGHVS, CDR2 FQNEAQ. The CDR3 is 17 residues long. The CDR3 spells CASSLASAGFVTGELFF. The DNA of the CDR3 is TGTGCCAGCAGCTTAGCGTCCGCGGGATTTGTAACCGGGGAGCTGTTTTTT.

The sample holds many counts of this clone. The V and J genes are TRBV7-2 and TRBJ2-2, with 11 bases matching TRBD1. V was pared by 5 bases and J by 9 bases, with 5 bases of the junction left unmatched. This CDR3 is built from 14 residues. Per germline, CDR1 SGHTA and CDR2 FQGNSA. The CDR3 sequence: CASSLGTGGRELFF. CDR3 nucleotide sequence: TGTGCCAGCAGCCTAGGGACAGGGGGAAGGGAGCTGTTTTTT.

The V and J genes are TRBV4-3 and TRBJ2-1, with TRBD2 matching 8 bases. Germline values: CDR1 LGHNA, CDR2 YSLEER. The CDR3 sequence is 16 residues long. V shed 6 bases and J 4 bases; nucleotides not matched to a gene: 11. For the CDR3, the DNA is TGCGCCAGCAGGGCACAGGCGGGACTAGGGTACAATGAGCAGTTCTTC. Its translation: CASRAQAGLGYNEQFF.

There are a few counts of this clone. J is TRBJ2-7 and V is TRBV28; 7 positions match TRBD1. Germline CDR1 and CDR2: MDHEN and SYDVKM. V was clipped by 6 bases and J by 1 base; unmatched bases: 6. The CDR3 consists of 14 residues. In DNA form, the CDR3 reads TGTGCCAGCAGGCCCGGGACAGTGTCCTACGAGCAGTACTTC. Amino acids: CASRPGTVSYEQYF.

The chain recombines TRBV11-2 with TRBJ2-7, with 7 bases aligning to TRBD1. The CDR3 totals 16 residues. Germline-derived CDR1 and CDR2 are SGHAT and FQNNGV. J gave up 4 bases and V 4 bases, and 13 bases lay outside the gene matches. CDR3 DNA sequence: TGTGCCAGCAGCTCCATAAGTGGGACAGCTCTGTACGAGCAGTACTTC. It specifies CASSSISGTALYEQYF.

The chain is built from TRBV5-1 and TRBJ1-1; no definite D call. V lost 1 base and J lost 1, with 11 bases in between. The CDR3 is made up of 15 amino acids. Germline-derived CDR1 and CDR2 are SGHRS and YFSETQ. The CDR3 region is CASSLIPGGNTEAFF. In DNA, the CDR3 is TGCGCCAGCAGCTTGATACCAGGAGGGAACACTGAAGCTTTCTTT.

This chain connects TRBV5-6 to TRBJ2-6, with D tentatively TRBD1 or TRBD2 (5 bases each). This CDR3 spans 16 amino acids. From germline, CDR1 is SGHDT and CDR2 YYEEEE. The V end was cut by 1 base, the J end by 4 bases, with 12 bases between. The CDR3 DNA reads as TGTGCCAGCAGCTTGCTTGCAGGGACCGGGGCCAACGTCCTGACTTTC. Translated: CASSLLAGTGANVLTF.

The V gene is TRBV7-8, the J gene TRBJ1-5; D may be TRBD1 (6 bases). This CDR3 spans 16 amino acids. Germline V gene lookup returns CDR1 SGHVS and CDR2 FQNEAQ. Trimming stripped 5 bases from V and 2 bases from J, with 16 bases between. The CDR3: CASSDTGFRGNQPQHF. The CDR3 DNA is TGTGCCAGCAGCGACACAGGGTTCCGTGGCAATCAGCCCCAGCATTTT.

The chain couples TRBV5-6 to TRBJ1-1; 7 bases agree with TRBD1. Germline values: CDR1 SGHDT, CDR2 YYEEEE. The CDR3 sequence is 15 residues long. V gave up 2 bases and J gave up 0 bases; unmatched junction bases: 4. DNA for the CDR3: TGTGCCAGCAGCTTCCGGGACAGATTGAACACTGAAGCTTTCTTT. Protein sequence: CASSFRDRLNTEAFF.

This sequence joins TRBV29-1 and TRBJ1-3, with D possibly TRBD1 on 5 matching bases. Per the germline V gene, CDR1 is SQVTM and CDR2 is ANQGSEA. This CDR3 has 13 amino acids. The CDR3 nucleotides are TGCGCCGCCCTCCAGGGTTCTGGAAACACCATATATTTT. It translates to CAALQGSGNTIYF.

This sequence joins TRBV6-4 and TRBJ2-3; TRBD2 matches 11 bases. Germline V gene lookup returns CDR1 MRHNA and CDR2 SNTAGT. The CDR3 totals 14 residues. With 9 bases clipped from V and 6 bases from J, the junction kept 8 bases outside the gene matches. In nucleotides, the CDR3 is TGTGCCAGAGATAGCGGGAGGGCTTGTGATACGCAGTATTTT. This translates into CARDSGRACDTQYF.